This TCR beta chain was sequenced for a study of T cell changes during pregnancy in multiple sclerosis (dated by TCRdb to the late 2010s). Regarding the research as a whole: The study looked at changes in the T cell repertoire across pregnancy in women with multiple sclerosis.

Libraries were made using the immunoSEQ multiplex PCR assay. TCRdb's version of the immuneACCESS table is confined to in-frame rearrangements and falls short of the full clone set. An unresolved V gene accounts for under half of the shortfall where checked; the remainder is of unknown origin. This sample comprises 70,000 to 95,000 clones, almost 95% of them detected only once. The top ten constitute 2% to 2.5% of the sample. The CDR3 sequence holds 14 residues, the cysteine and phenylalanine included. CDR3 DNA only is kept here, 42 bases in frame from base 1. Trimming removed 4 bases from V and 1 base from J; the gene matches leave 5 bases unexplained. For CDR1 and CDR2, the germline V gene lists SGHDT and YYEEEE. As for this clone: Its specific antigen is unknown. Base qualities are not at hand, and no much larger clone is one base apart.

The TCR was taken from a female donor with multiple sclerosis, enrolled in a pregnancy study. Sequencing used peripheral blood, obtained in the third trimester of pregnancy. This chain joins TRBV5-6 to TRBJ2-7; the central 7 bases match TRBD1. The CDR3 region: CASSTQGPSYEQYF. The sequenced DNA is TGTGCCAGCAGCACACAGGGGCCTTCCTACGAGCAGTACTTC.